This passage covers 30 T cell receptor beta chains from one sample sequenced in a study of blood T cell repertoires in COVID-19. Assay: immunoSEQ multiplex PCR; the TCRdb copy retains only in-frame clones and omits some. The sample includes about 400,000 clones, 70% to 90% of them seen just once. The specimen was peripheral blood. These receptor sequences come from a man aged 35 to 55 with acute or convalescent COVID-19.

V gene TRBV7-9 combines with J gene TRBJ1-1; D gene ambiguous. There are 12 residues in the CDR3. Trimming cost V 1 base and J 8 bases, with 8 bases left between them. Per the germline V gene, CDR1 is SEHNR and CDR2 is FQNEAQ (reference sequence). The CDR3 sequence: CASSLDPGEAFF. The CDR3 DNA reads as TGTGCCAGCAGCTTAGATCCGGGAGAAGCTTTCTTT.

V gene TRBV4-1 combines with J gene TRBJ1-2; 8 bases agree with TRBD1. Per the germline V gene, CDR1 is MGHRA and CDR2 is YSYEKL. CDR3 length equals 17 residues. The trim removed 0 bases at V and 5 bases at J, leaving 11 bases unmatched. The CDR3 protein is CASSQEHQGARFYGYTF. The CDR3 region has the DNA TGCGCCAGCAGCCAAGAGCACCAGGGGGCGCGATTTTATGGCTACACCTTC.

This chain connects TRBV7-2 to TRBJ1-1, with D possibly being TRBD1 (6 bases). The CDR3 spans 16 residues. The germline V gene has CDR1 SGHTA and CDR2 FQGNSA. Trimming left V 5 bases short and J 4 bases short, with 20 bases between. CDR3 in DNA: TGTGCCAGCAGCCTCGGGGGGGCAGGGTACGGCACTGAAGCTTTCTTT. Protein sequence: CASSLGGAGYGTEAFF.

The chain recombines TRBV5-1 with TRBJ1-1; 7 bases map to TRBD1. This CDR3 has 14 residues. CDR1 and CDR2 from the germline V gene are SGHRS and YFSETQ. V dropped 4 bases and J dropped 6; count of bases not matched to a gene: 9. DNA of the CDR3: TGCGCCAGCAGCATGGGACAGCCAACCTCTGAAGCTTTCTTT. Protein: CASSMGQPTSEAFF.

This chain joins TRBV5-1 and TRBJ2-5, with D tentatively TRBD2 (5 bases). Germline-derived CDR1 and CDR2 are SGHRS and YFSETQ. CDR3 size: 15 residues. V lost 4 bases to trimming and J lost 5 bases, with 18 bases between them. The CDR3 here is CASSPTTIGGETQYF. The CDR3 DNA is TGCGCCAGCAGCCCGACTACCATCGGCGGGGAGACCCAGTACTTC.

The chain joins TRBV7-8 to TRBJ2-3, with TRBD2 matching 11 bases. Germline CDR1 and CDR2: SGHVS and FQNEAQ. Trimming took 1 base from V and 4 from J; bases not matched to a gene: 10. The CDR3 totals 18 residues. The CDR3 reads CASSLVGSGRARADTQYF. The CDR3 DNA reads TGTGCCAGCAGCTTAGTTGGTAGCGGGAGGGCCCGGGCAGATACGCAGTATTTT.

The chain uses TRBV20-1 and TRBJ1-4; maybe TRBD1 (5 bases). Looked up from germline, CDR1 is DFQATT and CDR2 is SNEGSKA (reference sequence). The CDR3 consists of 11 residues. This CDR3 is CIAGNNEKLFF. The CDR3 nucleotides read TGCATCGCAGGGAATAATGAAAAACTGTTTTTT.

The rearrangement uses TRBV6-5 and TRBJ1-1; D gene uncertain. Germline values: CDR1 MNHEY, CDR2 SVGAGI. The CDR3 loop spans 13 amino acids. Trimming left V 6 bases short and J 1 base short, with 9 bases between. Here the CDR3 reads CASSPRRNTEAFF. As DNA, the CDR3 is TGTGCCAGCAGCCCGAGGAGGAACACTGAAGCTTTCTTT.

The gene calls are TRBV7-2 and TRBJ2-7; 9 bases are a match to TRBD2. Germline V gene lookup returns CDR1 SGHTA and CDR2 FQGNSA. Losses at the gene ends were 5 bases for V and 4 bases for J; bases not matched to a gene: 9. CDR3 length: 15 residues. The DNA of the CDR3 is TGTGCCAGCAGCCAGCCTAGCGGGATTCGGTACGAGCAGTACTTC. This sequence encodes CASSQPSGIRYEQYF. The whole variable domain, remainder taken from reference TRBV7-2 and TRBJ2-7, is GAGVSQSPSNKVTEKGKDVELRCDPISGHTALYWYRQSLGQGLEFLIYFQGNSAPDKSGLPSDRFSAERTGGSVSTLTIQRTQQEDSAVYLCASSQPSGIRYEQYFGPGTRLTVT.

This sequence joins TRBV6-5 and TRBJ1-5; TRBD1 might be the D (5 bases). Per germline, CDR1 MNHEY and CDR2 SVGAGI. This CDR3 has 13 residues. V lost 8 bases, J lost 1 base, and 9 bases lay in between. The CDR3 bases are TGTGCCAGCTCGACAGTGAGCAATCAGCCCCAGCATTTT. Its protein is CASSTVSNQPQHF.

This chain uses TRBV11-2 with TRBJ2-1; 7 nucleotides align to TRBD2. CDR3 length: 15 residues. The V gene's germline CDR1 is SGHAT and CDR2 FQNNGV. J gave up 6 bases and V 4 bases, and 9 bases lay outside the gene matches. CDR3 residues: CASSWEREVGNEQFF. In DNA form, the CDR3 reads TGTGCCAGCAGCTGGGAGCGGGAAGTCGGCAATGAGCAGTTCTTC.

Worth noting for this clone: The junction does not match germline at one end; this may be a read error. Here the CDR3 DNA reads TGCGCCAGCAGCTTGCTATTGAACTCCGGGGAGCTGTTTTTT. The encoded protein is CASSLLLNSGELFF. V and J are TRBV5-1 and TRBJ2-2; D remains unclear. The germline CDR1 and CDR2 sequences are SGHRS and YFSETQ. CDR3 size: 14 residues.

The V call is TRBV7-9, the J call TRBJ2-1; tentatively, D is TRBD2 (5 bases). The germline gives CDR1 SEHNR, CDR2 FQNEAQ (reference sequence). The CDR3 runs 17 residues. V lost 10 bases to trimming and J lost 6 bases, with 28 bases between them. The CDR3 loop is CANTYGPVSNRGNEQFF. The CDR3 region has the DNA TGTGCCAACACCTATGGCCCAGTTTCCAATCGGGGCAATGAGCAGTTCTTC.

The chain joins TRBV5-6 to TRBJ1-6; 9 bases map to TRBD1. This CDR3 has 16 amino acids. The J segment lost 6 bases and the V segment lost 2 bases, leaving 6 bases of the junction unmatched. CDR1 is SGHDT, CDR2 YYEEEE, per germline. CDR3 in DNA: TGTGCCAGCAGCTTCGGGACAGGGTTCATTAATTCACCCCTCCACTTT. Translated, it gives CASSFGTGFINSPLHF.

Only a few counts were recorded for this clone. V gene TRBV5-4 combines with J gene TRBJ2-5, with 12 bases fitting TRBD2. V shed 4 bases and J 5 bases; nucleotides not matched to a gene: 9. This CDR3 is built from 16 residues. Germline V gene sequence: CDR1 SGHNT, CDR2 YYREEE (reference sequence). CDR3 in DNA: TGTGCCAGCAGCGCCTCTAGCGGGGGGGTTCGGGAGACCCAGTACTTC. Its protein is CASSASSGGVRETQYF.

V usage is TRBV7-6 and J usage is TRBJ2-1; the D is unclear. The V gene lost 5 bases and the J gene lost 8 bases, with 19 bases spanning the gap. The CDR3 sequence is 15 residues long. CDR1 is SGHVS, CDR2 FNYEAQ, per germline. CDR3 coding DNA: TGTGCCAGCAGCCTCGGCTCCCTAGGTAGTGATGAGCAGTTCTTC. It specifies CASSLGSLGSDEQFF. Full variable domain (rest looked up from reference TRBV7-6 and TRBJ2-1): GAGVSQSPRYKVTKRGQDVALRCDPISGHVSLYWYRQALGQGPEFLTYFNYEAQQDKSGLPNDRFSAERPEGSISTLTIQRTEQRDSAMYRCASSLGSLGSDEQFFGPGTRLTVL.

The J gene is TRBJ2-7, the V gene TRBV27, with 9 positions matching TRBD2. Germline V CDR1 and CDR2: MNHEY, SMNVEV (reference sequence). V lost 3 bases and J lost 2; bases outside the gene matches: 5. The CDR3 spans 15 residues. This chain's CDR3 is CASSFRLADPYEQYF. CDR3 nucleotides: TGTGCCAGCAGTTTTCGACTAGCGGACCCCTACGAGCAGTACTTC.

This clone was recorded a few times. The chain carries TRBV3-1 (or the pseudogene TRBV3-2) and TRBJ2-7, with D hard to call. V was trimmed by 1 base and J by 6 bases, leaving 16 bases between them. The CDR3 is 15 amino acids. CDR1 is LGHDT, CDR2 YNNKEL, per germline (reference sequence). The DNA for the CDR3 is TGTGCCAGCAGCCAAGGACTGGGTCCCCTTGGCGAGCAGTACTTC. It codes for CASSQGLGPLGEQYF.

The chain couples TRBV30 to TRBJ2-2; D may be TRBD1 (6 bases). This CDR3 region has 15 residues. Germline-derived CDR1 and CDR2 are GTSNPN and SVGIG (reference sequence). Trimming stripped 0 bases from V and 1 base from J, with 9 bases between. The CDR3 coding sequence is TGTGCCTGGAGTGTAAGGACAGTGAACACCGGGGAGCTGTTTTTT. Amino acids: CAWSVRTVNTGELFF. The variable domain in full, with the rest retrieved from reference TRBV30 and TRBJ2-2, is SQTIHQWPATLVQPVGSPLSLECTVEGTSNPNLYWYRQAAGRGLQLLFYSVGIGQISSEVPQNLSASRPQDRQFILSSKKLLLSDSGFYLCAWSVRTVNTGELFFGEGSRLTVL.

The chain recombines TRBV4-2 with TRBJ1-4; D is possibly TRBD1 (6 bases). Looked up from germline, CDR1 is LGHNA and CDR2 is YNFKEQ. The length of the CDR3 is 17 residues. Trimming shortened V by 1 base and J by 6 bases, and 18 bases separated the two germline ends. CDR3 loop: CASSQGHQGSAYEKLFF. CDR3 DNA: TGTGCCAGCAGCCAAGGGCATCAGGGGTCGGCTTATGAAAAACTGTTTTTT.

The chain carries TRBV24-1 and TRBJ2-2, with TRBD2 identical over 9 bases. The CDR3 contains 16 residues. Germline values: CDR1 KGHDR, CDR2 SFDVKD. The V segment lost 3 bases and the J segment 4 bases; nucleotides outside the gene matches: 5. The CDR3 bases are TGTGCCACCAGTGATCGGCGGGAGGGCGGCACCGGGGAGCTGTTTTTT. Translating gives CATSDRREGGTGELFF.

The chain carries TRBV10-2 and TRBJ2-1; 8 bases match TRBD1. The ends lost 6 bases at V and 7 bases at J; junction bases unmatched: 14. The CDR3 consists of 16 residues. The V gene's germline CDR1 is WSHSY and CDR2 SAAADI. This CDR3 is CASRTTLRTGFNEQFF. The DNA of the CDR3 is TGCGCCAGCAGGACCACTTTAAGGACAGGGTTTAATGAGCAGTTCTTC.

This sequence joins TRBV4-1 and TRBJ2-3, with 10 bases aligning to TRBD2. The trim removed 4 bases at V and 0 bases at J, leaving 4 bases unmatched. The CDR3 totals 16 residues. The germline CDR1 and CDR2 sequences are MGHRA and YSYEKL. The CDR3 sequence: CASSLSGGPSTDTQYF. The CDR3 nucleotides read TGCGCCAGCAGCCTTAGCGGGGGGCCTAGCACAGATACGCAGTATTTT.

The chain carries TRBV15 and TRBJ2-4, with TRBD2 matching over 7 bases. Germline V CDR1 and CDR2: LNHNV, YYDKDF (reference sequence). CDR3 length: 12 residues. Unmatched junction bases numbered 3, after V lost 5 bases and J lost 8 bases. As DNA, the CDR3 is TGTGCCACCAGCGGGAGGGGTGACATTCAGTACTTC. Translation gives CATSGRGDIQYF.

The chain joins TRBV4-2 to TRBJ1-1; no clear D gene. The V gene's germline CDR1 is LGHNA and CDR2 YNFKEQ. Trimming shortened V by 4 bases and J by 6 bases, and 9 bases separated the two germline ends. The CDR3 is 12 amino acids. Here the CDR3 reads CASSRSEPEAFF. The CDR3 DNA reads TGTGCCAGCAGCCGCTCCGAGCCTGAAGCTTTCTTT.

The gene calls are TRBV28 and TRBJ1-5; 9 bases align to TRBD1. Looked up from germline, CDR1 is MDHEN and CDR2 is SYDVKM. Unmatched junction bases numbered 15, after V lost 3 bases and J lost 0 bases. This CDR3 is built from 20 residues. The CDR3 sequence is CASSFLFGTGNSDSNQPQHF. The CDR3 nucleotides read TGTGCCAGCAGTTTTCTATTCGGGACAGGGAATTCAGATAGCAATCAGCCCCAGCATTTT.

The CDR3 region has the DNA TGCGCCAGCAGCCCACCCGGACATGTATACGAGCAGTACTTC. Translating gives CASSPPGHVYEQYF. The rearrangement joins TRBV4-1 to TRBJ2-7; the D gene is possibly TRBD1 (5 bases). The CDR3 sequence is 14 residues long. In germline, CDR1 is MGHRA, CDR2 YSYEKL. The germline V and J ends were trimmed by 4 bases and 4 bases, with 14 bases remaining between them.

This chain joins TRBV6-5 and TRBJ2-5; D gene unclear. The CDR3 is 13 amino acids. V lost 2 bases and J 2 bases, leaving 6 bases between the germline ends. Germline CDR1 MNHEY, CDR2 SVGAGI. The CDR3 DNA is TGTGCCAGCAGTTACGCCAGGCAAGAGACCCAGTACTTC. Translating it yields CASSYARQETQYF.

V gene TRBV6-9 combines with J gene TRBJ1-1; possibly TRBD1 for D (5 bases). V shed 5 bases and J shed 3 bases, with 13 bases lying between them. Germline lookup yields CDR1 MNHGY and CDR2 SVAAGI. The CDR3 runs 14 residues. CDR3 bases: TGTGCCAGCAGTCGGCCCGGGACTGACACTGAAGCTTTCTTT. It translates to CASSRPGTDTEAFF.

As DNA, the CDR3 is TGTGCCAGCAGTGAAGTTGAGGGGGCACTTGGCTACACCTTC. This codes for CASSEVEGALGYTF. The chain has TRBV6-1 and TRBJ1-2; 7 nucleotides line up with TRBD1. The V gene end was trimmed by 1 base and the J gene end by 7 bases; junction bases not matched to a gene: 6. Per the germline V gene, CDR1 is MNHNS and CDR2 is SASEGT. The CDR3 runs to 14 residues.